The 23 T cell receptor beta chains reported below all come from one sample, sequenced in a study of T cell responses to AZD1222 COVID-19 vaccine. The method was immunoSEQ multiplex PCR; TCRdb's version includes in-frame clones alone and lacks a portion of them. The sample has about 150,000 clones, 88% seen once. Sequencing used peripheral blood, obtained 28 days after the second dose of the MenACWY control vaccine. The receptors here all came from an adult who received the MenACWY meningococcal vaccine as a control.

V gene TRBV9 combines with J gene TRBJ1-6, with 7 nucleotides matching TRBD1. Germline V lookup: CDR1 SGDLS, CDR2 YYNGEE. The CDR3 loop spans 14 amino acids. Trimming removed 4 bases from V and 9 bases from J; junction bases left unmatched: 7. The CDR3, as DNA: TGTGCCAGCAGCTCGCGGACAGGAGGTTCACCCCTCCACTTT. As protein: CASSSRTGGSPLHF.

The chain recombines TRBV7-2 with TRBJ1-2, with 9 bases identical to TRBD1. The CDR3 extends over 16 amino acids. V was clipped by 5 bases and J by 4 bases; unmatched bases: 11. Germline V gene lookup returns CDR1 SGHTA and CDR2 FQGNSA. The DNA for the CDR3 is TGTGCCAGCAGCACAACTTCGGGACAGGGCCTCTATGGCTACACCTTC. It codes for CASSTTSGQGLYGYTF.

This chain connects TRBV4-3 to TRBJ1-2; D is possibly TRBD1 (5 bases). Germline lookup yields CDR1 LGHNA and CDR2 YSLEER. Trimming pared 1 base from V and 4 bases from J, leaving 16 bases between. CDR3 length: 16 amino acids. CDR3 bases: TGCGCCAGCAGCCAAGCCGGGACCCTCTCAGGCTATGGCTACACCTTC. Translated, it gives CASSQAGTLSGYGYTF.

This clone was detected once. This chain uses TRBV7-3 with TRBJ1-2, with 10 bases identical to TRBD1. The CDR3 runs 13 residues. Germline values: CDR1 SGHTA, CDR2 FQGTGA. With 6 bases clipped from V and 6 bases from J, the junction kept 4 bases outside the gene matches. CDR3 loop: CASRETGGNGYTF. Here the CDR3 DNA reads TGTGCCAGCAGGGAGACAGGGGGCAATGGCTACACCTTC.

CDR3 loop: CAISEGGDRGTDTQYF. The CDR3 nucleotides are TGTGCCATCAGTGAGGGCGGGGACAGGGGCACAGATACGCAGTATTTT. The chain recombines TRBV10-3 with TRBJ2-3; 9 bases are shared with TRBD1. The V segment lost 2 bases and the J segment 1 base; nucleotides outside the gene matches: 4. Germline lookup yields CDR1 ENHRY and CDR2 SYGVKD. The CDR3 loop spans 16 amino acids.

The V and J genes are TRBV11-3 and TRBJ2-7; 13 bases match TRBD2. The CDR3 extends over 17 amino acids. CDR1 SGHNT and CDR2 YENEEA come from the germline V gene. V was pared by 4 bases and J by 8 bases, with 14 bases of the junction left unmatched. In DNA, the CDR3 is TGTGCCAGCAGCTGGTTGGGACTAGCGGGGAACAGTGGGCAGCAGTACTTC. Amino acids: CASSWLGLAGNSGQQYF.

This rearrangement joins TRBV5-4 to TRBJ1-1; a weak D match, TRBD1 (5 bases). CDR3 size: 16 residues. Germline V gene sequence: CDR1 SGHNT, CDR2 YYREEE (reference sequence). Trimming pared 4 bases from V and 0 bases from J, leaving 16 bases between. The CDR3 is CASSSTGTGMNTEAFF. The DNA for the CDR3 is TGTGCCAGCAGCAGTACCGGGACGGGCATGAACACTGAAGCTTTCTTT.

CDR3 DNA sequence: TGTGCCAGCAGCCCACCTCGACTAGCGGGGCCCACAGATACGCAGTATTTT. This gives the protein CASSPPRLAGPTDTQYF. The V gene is TRBV9, the J gene TRBJ2-3; 11 bases align to TRBD2. Germline V CDR1 and CDR2: SGDLS, YYNGEE. The trim removed 4 bases at V and 2 bases at J, leaving 9 bases unmatched. The CDR3 runs to 17 residues.

The CDR3 here is CASSRDRSGNTIYF. In DNA, the CDR3 is TGTGCCAGCAGCCGCGACAGATCCGGAAACACCATATATTTT. The chain combines TRBV3-1 (or the pseudogene TRBV3-2) with TRBJ1-3; D possibly corresponds to TRBD1 (5 bases). The CDR3 is 14 residues long. The V and J ends lost 4 bases and 4 bases respectively, with 11 bases between them. Germline-derived CDR1 and CDR2 are LGHDT and YNNKEL (reference sequence).

CDR3 residues: CASTWGLDYEQYF. The CDR3, as DNA: TGTGCCAGCACCTGGGGGCTGGACTACGAGCAGTACTTC. This sequence joins TRBV5-6 and TRBJ2-7, with TRBD1 as a possible D gene (6 bases). V lost 6 bases and J 3 bases, leaving 13 bases between the germline ends. The CDR3 has 13 residues. The germline V gene encodes CDR1 SGHDT and CDR2 YYEEEE.

V and J are TRBV30 and TRBJ2-4; the D is unclear. V was cut by 1 base and J by 0 bases, with 10 bases left in between. Per the germline V gene, CDR1 is GTSNPN and CDR2 is SVGIG (reference sequence). The CDR3 consists of 15 residues. CDR3 in DNA: TGTGCCTGGAGTGCAAGAAACCTAGCCAAAAACATTCAGTACTTC. As protein: CAWSARNLAKNIQYF.

About this clone: Other DNA sequences from this sample encode an identical CDR3 as well. The chain joins TRBV5-1 to TRBJ1-2, with D unclear. The CDR3 runs 14 residues. V was cut by 2 bases and J by 2 bases, with 10 bases left in between. The germline V gene encodes CDR1 SGHRS and CDR2 YFSETQ. Here the CDR3 reads CASSFPDGNYGYTF. The CDR3 nucleotides read TGCGCCAGCAGCTTCCCGGACGGAAACTATGGCTACACCTTC.

The chain uses TRBV9 and TRBJ2-7; 9 positions agree with TRBD2. CDR3 length: 15 residues. Losses at the gene ends were 4 bases for V and 3 bases for J; bases not matched to a gene: 8. Germline CDR1 and CDR2: SGDLS and YYNGEE. CDR3 in amino acids: CASSTGPSGIYEQYF. In DNA, the CDR3 is TGTGCCAGCAGCACCGGACCTAGCGGGATCTACGAGCAGTACTTC.

V and J are TRBV19 and TRBJ1-1; 7 positions match TRBD1. The CDR3 loop spans 15 amino acids. Germline-derived CDR1 and CDR2 are LNHDA and SQIVND (reference sequence). The trim removed 1 base at V and 1 base at J, leaving 3 bases unmatched. CDR3 nucleotides: TGTGCCAGTAGTATAGCGGGACAGAAGAACACTGAAGCTTTCTTT. It codes for CASSIAGQKNTEAFF.

This rearrangement joins TRBV9 to TRBJ1-4, with TRBD1 matching 7 bases. The CDR3 loop spans 14 amino acids. With 4 bases clipped from V and 4 bases from J, the junction kept 4 bases outside the gene matches. From germline, CDR1 is SGDLS and CDR2 YYNGEE. The CDR3: CASSQGGGNEKLFF. CDR3 coding DNA: TGTGCCAGCAGCCAAGGGGGCGGTAATGAAAAACTGTTTTTT.

The chain joins TRBV27 to TRBJ1-5; the match to TRBD1 covers 7 bases. Germline CDR1 and CDR2: MNHEY and SMNVEV (reference sequence). The CDR3 spans 16 residues. The trim removed 6 bases at V and 0 bases at J, leaving 8 bases unmatched. The CDR3 reads CASRPLTGDSNQPQHF. The DNA for the CDR3 is TGTGCCAGCAGACCTCTAACAGGGGATAGCAATCAGCCCCAGCATTTT.

This clone was recorded only once. This CDR3 reads CASSANRVGTEAFF. The DNA for the CDR3 is TGTGCCAGCTCAGCTAACAGGGTTGGCACTGAAGCTTTCTTT. This chain links TRBV18 with TRBJ1-1, with a tentative D call TRBD1 (6 bases). In germline, CDR1 is KGHSH, CDR2 LQKENI. The CDR3 spans 14 residues. Between the trimmed V and J ends, which lost 5 bases and 4 bases, there was a span of 14 bases.

This clone was recorded only once. The rearrangement joins TRBV27 to TRBJ2-3, with D tentatively TRBD1 or TRBD2 (5 bases each). Trimming took off 6 bases at V and 4 bases at J, with 11 bases between the two ends. Germline V gives CDR1 MNHEY, CDR2 SMNVEV (reference sequence). CDR3 length: 13 amino acids. CDR3 in amino acids: CASRSGSSDTQYF. The CDR3 DNA reads TGTGCCAGCAGGTCAGGGAGTTCAGATACGCAGTATTTT.

The chain is built from TRBV7-9 and TRBJ1-4; D perhaps matches TRBD1 (5 bases). V lost 2 bases and J lost 8, with 12 bases in between. The CDR3 runs to 14 residues. Germline lookup yields CDR1 SEHNR and CDR2 FQNEAQ (reference sequence). The CDR3 sequence: CASSLSQGVEKLFF. CDR3 nucleotides: TGTGCCAGCAGCTTAAGCCAAGGGGTAGAAAAACTGTTTTTT.

The CDR3 bases are TGTGCCAGTAGTAGAGGGACAACCGGGACAGCCGACCGTGGCTACACCTTC. This encodes CASSRGTTGTADRGYTF. The rearrangement joins TRBV19 to TRBJ1-2, with 7 bases identical to TRBD1. Losses at the gene ends were 4 bases for V and 7 bases for J; bases not matched to a gene: 18. The CDR3 spans 17 residues. From germline, CDR1 is LNHDA and CDR2 SQIVND (reference sequence).

This clone was detected a few times. The chain couples TRBV4-2 to TRBJ1-4; TRBD1 aligns across 7 bases. CDR1 LGHNA and CDR2 YNFKEQ come from the germline V gene. Trimming took 4 bases from V and 3 from J; bases not matched to a gene: 5. The CDR3 sequence is 15 residues long. The CDR3 loop is CASSPGQAANEKLFF. The CDR3 DNA reads TGTGCCAGCAGCCCCGGACAGGCCGCTAATGAAAAACTGTTTTTT.

This rearrangement joins TRBV28 to TRBJ2-7; the D is unclear. Trimming removed 2 bases at V and 2 bases at J, with 10 bases between. This CDR3 contains 14 residues. CDR1 and CDR2 (germline): MDHEN, SYDVKM. In nucleotides, the CDR3 is TGTGCCAGCAGTTTACCCCTAACCCCCTACGAGCAGTACTTC. Translated: CASSLPLTPYEQYF.

The CDR3 coding sequence is TGTGCCAGCTCACCAGGACTAGCGGGCTCATACGAGCAGTACTTC. Its protein product is CASSPGLAGSYEQYF. This sequence joins TRBV18 and TRBJ2-7, with 11 positions matching TRBD2. Germline CDR1 reads KGHSH; CDR2 reads LQKENI. There are 15 residues in the CDR3. Trimming took 2 bases from V and 4 from J; bases not matched to a gene: 4.